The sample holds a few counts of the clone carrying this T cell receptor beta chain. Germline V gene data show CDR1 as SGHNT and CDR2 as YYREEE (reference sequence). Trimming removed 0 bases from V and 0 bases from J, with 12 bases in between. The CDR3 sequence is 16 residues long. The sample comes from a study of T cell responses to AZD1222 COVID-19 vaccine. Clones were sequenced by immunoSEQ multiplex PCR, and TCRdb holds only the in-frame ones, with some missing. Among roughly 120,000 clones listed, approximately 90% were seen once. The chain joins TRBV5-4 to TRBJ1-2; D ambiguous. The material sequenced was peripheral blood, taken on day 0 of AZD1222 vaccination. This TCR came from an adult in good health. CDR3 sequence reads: CASSLDTSRTNYGYTF. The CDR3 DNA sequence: TGTGCCAGCAGCTTGGATACGTCAAGAACTAACTATGGCTACACCTTC.